A single T cell receptor (beta chain) is shown here with its context. The CDR3 runs 15 residues. CDR1 and CDR2 from the germline V gene are SNHLY and FYNNEI. V lost 6 bases and J lost 2; bases outside the gene matches: 7. The source of the sample is a study of sequential checkpoint blockade in melanoma. The data were produced by immunoSEQ multiplex PCR, yet TCRdb's version contains in-frame clones alone and is incomplete. Of roughly 20,000 clones listed, around 80% are singletons. As to treatment: randomized to nivolumab then ipilimumab (arm A) or the reverse (arm B). Live CD3+CD8+ CD19− CD56− cells were sorted from PBMCs.

The sequence came from a human donor with melanoma. J is TRBJ1-5 and V is TRBV2, with 7 bases aligning to TRBD1. Specimen: CD8+ T cells sorted from blood (inferred from file names), collected from a patient given nivolumab and ipilimumab in sequence. CDR3 nucleotide sequence: TGTGCCAGCAGGAAGGGACAGTTCCGCAATCAGCCCCAGCATTTT. It encodes CASRKGQFRNQPQHF.